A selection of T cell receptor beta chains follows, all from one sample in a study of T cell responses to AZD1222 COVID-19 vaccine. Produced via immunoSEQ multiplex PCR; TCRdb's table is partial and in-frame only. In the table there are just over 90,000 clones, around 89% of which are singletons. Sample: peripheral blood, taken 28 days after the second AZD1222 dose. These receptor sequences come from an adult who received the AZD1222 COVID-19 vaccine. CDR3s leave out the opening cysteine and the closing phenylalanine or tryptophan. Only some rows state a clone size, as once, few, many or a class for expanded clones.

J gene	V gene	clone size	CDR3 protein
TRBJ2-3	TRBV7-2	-	ASSLFGQGTDTQY
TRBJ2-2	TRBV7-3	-	ASSPSTPTGGTGELF
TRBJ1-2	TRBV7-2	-	ASSFFTSRARKFNYGYT
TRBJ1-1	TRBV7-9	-	ASSLAGEEAF
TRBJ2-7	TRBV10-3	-	AISESRGTYEQY
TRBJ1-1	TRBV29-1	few	SVVARTEAF
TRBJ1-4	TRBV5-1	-	ASSPVQGGEKLF
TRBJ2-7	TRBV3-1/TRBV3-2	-	ASVGWTSGQYEQY
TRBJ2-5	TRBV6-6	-	ASSYWRGGQETQY
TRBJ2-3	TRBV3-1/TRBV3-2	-	ASSPPTNTDTQY
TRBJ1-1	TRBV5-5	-	ASSFSDWNTEAF
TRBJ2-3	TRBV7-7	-	ASSSGQGASDTQY
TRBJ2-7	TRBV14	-	ASSQGSSWGYEQY
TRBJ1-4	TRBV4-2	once	ASSQDGTGGINEKLF
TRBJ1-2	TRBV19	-	ASSSSGRRTVGYT
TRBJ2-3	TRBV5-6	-	ASTTGGGSVDTQY
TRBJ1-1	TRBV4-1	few	ASSQAEGNTEAF
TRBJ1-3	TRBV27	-	ASSSYMRGFSGNTIY
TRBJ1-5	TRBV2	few	ASSEGEESQPQH
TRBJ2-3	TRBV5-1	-	ASRADYSTDTQY
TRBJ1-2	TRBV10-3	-	AIRPNDRGLGGYT
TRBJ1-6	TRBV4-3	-	ASSPGTGLSSYNSPLH
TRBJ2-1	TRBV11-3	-	ASSEMTSPPYNEQF
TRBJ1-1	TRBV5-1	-	ASSLSVVGTEAF
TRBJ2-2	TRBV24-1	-	ATSDWDFGPGQGLGTGELF
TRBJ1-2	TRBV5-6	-	ASSWGDRFNYGYT
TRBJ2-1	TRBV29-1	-	SADGRSSTYNEQF
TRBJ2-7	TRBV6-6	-	ASGVGSEQY
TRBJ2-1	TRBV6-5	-	ASSYPTEYNEQF
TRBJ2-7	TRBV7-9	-	ASSLKGSYEQY
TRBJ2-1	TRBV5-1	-	ASSFESEQF
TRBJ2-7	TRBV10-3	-	AISVISGDPSSEQY
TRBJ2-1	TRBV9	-	ASSVGLAASYNEQF
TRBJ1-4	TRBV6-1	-	ASSEVGGVNEKLF
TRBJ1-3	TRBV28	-	ASSRPYRSRLGNTIY
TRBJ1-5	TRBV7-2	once	ASSFGPAQPQH
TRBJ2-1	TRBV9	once	ASSVFWGLNEQF
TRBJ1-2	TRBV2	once	ASSDIGSYGYT
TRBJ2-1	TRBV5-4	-	ASSLVYGSNEQF
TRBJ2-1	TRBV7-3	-	ASSLMVRYNEQF
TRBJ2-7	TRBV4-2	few	ASSQVSSYEQY
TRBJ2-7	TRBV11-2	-	ASSLDRTRGYEQY
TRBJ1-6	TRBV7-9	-	ASSSRTGGDSPLH
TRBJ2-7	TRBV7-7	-	ASSPSTGPYEQY
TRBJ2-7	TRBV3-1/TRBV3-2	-	ASSPTSWSPGEQY
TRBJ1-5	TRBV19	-	ASSPRTGGLLGPQH
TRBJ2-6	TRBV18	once	ASSLGRAQANVLT
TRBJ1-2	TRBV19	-	ASSPYWGSHYGYT
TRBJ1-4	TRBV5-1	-	ASSLFQGAGGEKLF